This T cell receptor (beta chain) was obtained from a study of sequential checkpoint blockade in melanoma. V was trimmed by 2 bases and J by 4 bases, leaving 16 bases between them. Germline CDR1 SGHTS, CDR2 YDEGEE. The CDR3 runs 15 residues. Treatment meaning: randomized to nivolumab then ipilimumab (arm A) or the reverse (arm B). Only in-frame clones appear in the TCRdb table, and some are missing; sequencing was by immunoSEQ multiplex PCR. Counted here are about 10,000 clones, approximately 76% occurring once; the ten biggest clones make up roughly 50%. The sequence was obtained from a human donor with melanoma. The chain carries TRBV5-8 and TRBJ2-7; D remains ambiguous. Here the sequenced sample was CD8+ T cells sorted from blood (inferred from file names), taken from a patient given nivolumab and ipilimumab in sequence. This CDR3 is CASSFSTADGYEQYF. In DNA form, the CDR3 reads TGTGCCAGCAGCTTTTCCACGGCCGACGGGTACGAGCAGTACTTC.